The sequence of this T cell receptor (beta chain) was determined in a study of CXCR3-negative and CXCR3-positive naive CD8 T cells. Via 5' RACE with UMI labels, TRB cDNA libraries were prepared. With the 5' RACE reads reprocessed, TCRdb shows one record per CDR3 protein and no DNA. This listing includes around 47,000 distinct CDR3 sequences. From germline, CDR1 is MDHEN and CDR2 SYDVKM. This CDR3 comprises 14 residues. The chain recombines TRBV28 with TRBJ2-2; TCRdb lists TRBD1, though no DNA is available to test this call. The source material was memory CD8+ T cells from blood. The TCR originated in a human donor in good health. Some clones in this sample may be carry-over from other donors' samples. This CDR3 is CASSPLEIDGELFF.